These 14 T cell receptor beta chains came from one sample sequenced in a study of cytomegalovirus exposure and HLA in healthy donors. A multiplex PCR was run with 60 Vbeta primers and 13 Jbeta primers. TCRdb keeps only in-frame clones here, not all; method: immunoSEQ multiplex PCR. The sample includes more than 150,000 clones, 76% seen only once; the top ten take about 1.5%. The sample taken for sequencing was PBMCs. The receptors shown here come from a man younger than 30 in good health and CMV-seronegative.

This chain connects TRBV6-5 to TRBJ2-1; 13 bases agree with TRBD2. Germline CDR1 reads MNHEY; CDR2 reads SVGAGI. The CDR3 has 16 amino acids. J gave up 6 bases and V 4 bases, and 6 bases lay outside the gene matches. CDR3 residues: CASSFRLAGGGNEQFF. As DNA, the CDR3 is TGTGCCAGCAGTTTCCGACTAGCGGGAGGTGGCAATGAGCAGTTCTTC.

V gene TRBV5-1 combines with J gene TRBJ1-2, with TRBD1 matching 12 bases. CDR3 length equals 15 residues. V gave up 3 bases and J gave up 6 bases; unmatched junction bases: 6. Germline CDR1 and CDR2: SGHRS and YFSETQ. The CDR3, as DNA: TGCGCCAGCAGCTCTCGTTGGGACAGGGGGCATGGCTACACCTTC. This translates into CASSSRWDRGHGYTF.

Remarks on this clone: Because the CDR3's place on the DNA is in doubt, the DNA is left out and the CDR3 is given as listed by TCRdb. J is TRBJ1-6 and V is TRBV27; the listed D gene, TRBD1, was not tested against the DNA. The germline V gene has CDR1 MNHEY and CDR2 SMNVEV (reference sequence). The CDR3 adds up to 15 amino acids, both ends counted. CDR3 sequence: CASSSSGQPNSPLHF.

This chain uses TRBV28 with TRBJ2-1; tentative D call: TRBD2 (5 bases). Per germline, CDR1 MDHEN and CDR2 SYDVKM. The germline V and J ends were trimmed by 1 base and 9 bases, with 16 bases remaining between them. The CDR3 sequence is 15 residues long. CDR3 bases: TGTGCCAGCAGTTTATACCGCCGGGAACGGAGTGAGCAGTTCTTC. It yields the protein CASSLYRRERSEQFF.

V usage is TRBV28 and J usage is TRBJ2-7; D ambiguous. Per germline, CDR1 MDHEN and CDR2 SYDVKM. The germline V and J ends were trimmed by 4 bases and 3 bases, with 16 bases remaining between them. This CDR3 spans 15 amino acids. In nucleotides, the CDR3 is TGTGCCAGCAGTTCCTTTTTTACCGTACTCTACGAGCAGTACTTC. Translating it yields CASSSFFTVLYEQYF.

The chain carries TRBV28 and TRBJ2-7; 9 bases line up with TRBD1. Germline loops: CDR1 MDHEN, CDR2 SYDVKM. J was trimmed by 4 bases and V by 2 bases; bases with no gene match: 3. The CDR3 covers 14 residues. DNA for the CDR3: TGTGCCAGCAGTTTAGACAGGGGGATGTACGAGCAGTACTTC. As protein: CASSLDRGMYEQYF.

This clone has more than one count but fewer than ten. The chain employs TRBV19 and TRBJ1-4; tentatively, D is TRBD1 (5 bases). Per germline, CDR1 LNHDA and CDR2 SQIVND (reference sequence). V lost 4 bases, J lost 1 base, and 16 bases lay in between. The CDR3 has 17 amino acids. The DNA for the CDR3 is TGTGCCAGTAGTAAACTCCGGACGGGGGGAACTAATGAAAAACTGTTTTTT. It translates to CASSKLRTGGTNEKLFF.

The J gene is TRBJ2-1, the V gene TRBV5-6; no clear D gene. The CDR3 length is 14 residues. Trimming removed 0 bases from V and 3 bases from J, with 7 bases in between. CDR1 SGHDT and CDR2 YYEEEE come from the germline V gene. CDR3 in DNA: TGTGCCAGCAGCTTGGGGCAGTACTACAATGAGCAGTTCTTC. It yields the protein CASSLGQYYNEQFF.

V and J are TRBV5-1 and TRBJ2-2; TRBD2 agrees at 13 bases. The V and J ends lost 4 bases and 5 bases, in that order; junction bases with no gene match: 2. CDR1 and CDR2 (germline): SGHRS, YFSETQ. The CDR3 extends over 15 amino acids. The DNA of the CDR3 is TGCGCCAGCAGCAAACTAGCGGGAGGGACCGGGGAGCTGTTTTTT. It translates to CASSKLAGGTGELFF.

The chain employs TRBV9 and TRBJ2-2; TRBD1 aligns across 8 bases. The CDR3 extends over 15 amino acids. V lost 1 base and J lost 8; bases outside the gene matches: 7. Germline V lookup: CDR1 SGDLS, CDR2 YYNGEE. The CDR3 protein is CASSVSQGARGELFF. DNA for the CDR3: TGTGCCAGCAGCGTAAGTCAGGGGGCCAGAGGGGAGCTGTTTTTT.

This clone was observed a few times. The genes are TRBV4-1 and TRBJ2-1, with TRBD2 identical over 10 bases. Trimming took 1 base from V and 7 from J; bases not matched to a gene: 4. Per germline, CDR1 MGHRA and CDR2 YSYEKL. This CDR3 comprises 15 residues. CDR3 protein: CASSQVSGRRNEQFF. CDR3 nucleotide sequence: TGCGCCAGCAGCCAAGTTAGCGGGAGGCGTAATGAGCAGTTCTTC.

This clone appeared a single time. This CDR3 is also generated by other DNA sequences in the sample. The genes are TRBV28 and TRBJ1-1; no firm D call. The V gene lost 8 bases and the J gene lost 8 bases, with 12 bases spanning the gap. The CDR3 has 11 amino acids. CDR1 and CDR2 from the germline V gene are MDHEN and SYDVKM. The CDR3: CASSGRTEAFF. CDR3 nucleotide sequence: TGTGCCAGCTCGGGGAGGACCGAAGCTTTCTTT.

The CDR3 sequence is CATSVAQGYEQYF. The DNA of the CDR3 is TGTGCCACCAGCGTGGCCCAGGGCTACGAGCAGTACTTC. The J gene is TRBJ2-7, the V gene TRBV15; perhaps TRBD1 as D (5 bases). The CDR3 covers 13 residues. Germline lookup yields CDR1 LNHNV and CDR2 YYDKDF (reference sequence). Trimming removed 5 bases from V and 3 bases from J, with 11 bases in between. The entire variable domain, with the rest obtained from reference TRBV15 and TRBJ2-7, is as follows: DAMVIQNPRYQVTQFGKPVTLSCSQTLNHNVMYWYQQKSSQAPKLLFHYYDKDFNNEADTPDNFQSRRPNTSFCFLDIRSPGLGDTAMYLCATSVAQGYEQYFGPGTRLTVT.

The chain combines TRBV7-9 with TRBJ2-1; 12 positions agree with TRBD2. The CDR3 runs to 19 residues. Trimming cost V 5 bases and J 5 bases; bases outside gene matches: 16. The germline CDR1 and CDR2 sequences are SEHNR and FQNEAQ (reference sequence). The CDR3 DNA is TGTGCCAGCAGCCCGGGGGCTAGCGGGAGGGCCAAGGGCCACAATGAGCAGTTCTTC. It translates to CASSPGASGRAKGHNEQFF.